Each of the 10 T cell receptor beta chains below was sequenced from the same sample in a study of control samples from healthy donors and cancer patients. Assay: immunoSEQ multiplex PCR; the TCRdb copy retains only in-frame clones and omits some. Of fewer than 150,000 clones in the sample, approximately 90% are singletons; the top ten hold around 8.1%. Sequencing used blood. These receptors were taken from a man younger than 35 in good health.

The CDR3 DNA reads as TGTGCCAGCAGTTACTCGGCTTATGGGAATGAGCAGTTCTTC. Translated, it gives CASSYSAYGNEQFF. The chain has TRBV6-5 and TRBJ2-1, with D unresolved. The germline V gene encodes CDR1 MNHEY and CDR2 SVGAGI. The CDR3 has 14 residues. V lost 0 bases, J lost 7 bases, and 10 bases lay in between.

The gene calls are TRBV10-2 and TRBJ2-3; 7 positions match TRBD2. The germline V gene has CDR1 WSHSY and CDR2 SAAADI. Trimming cost V 5 bases and J 8 bases; bases outside gene matches: 16. This CDR3 is built from 16 residues. The CDR3 reads CASSPTFYEASGTQYF. The CDR3 DNA sequence: TGCGCCAGCAGTCCAACATTTTATGAGGCTAGCGGTACGCAGTATTTT.

The gene calls are TRBV24-1 and TRBJ2-3; the match to TRBD1 covers 9 bases. The germline gives CDR1 KGHDR, CDR2 SFDVKD. The CDR3 is 15 amino acids. V shed 3 bases and J 5 bases; nucleotides not matched to a gene: 5. The CDR3 here is CATSDLQDRGDTQYF. CDR3 DNA sequence: TGTGCCACCAGTGATCTCCAGGACAGGGGAGATACGCAGTATTTT.

A note on this clone: This CDR3 is also generated by other DNA sequences in the sample. The chain employs TRBV11-2 and TRBJ1-1, with D hard to call. The CDR3 runs to 12 residues. The ends were cut back, 6 bases at V and 5 bases at J, with 10 bases in the middle. CDR1 is SGHAT and CDR2 is FQNNGV in the germline V gene. The DNA for the CDR3 is TGTGCCAGCAGTTTAAGGTGGACTGAAGCTTTCTTT. Amino acids: CASSLRWTEAFF.

The genes are TRBV6-6 and TRBJ2-3; TRBD1 matches 8 bases. V gave up 7 bases and J gave up 2 bases; unmatched junction bases: 8. The CDR3 consists of 15 residues. The germline gives CDR1 MNHNY, CDR2 SVGAGI (reference sequence). The CDR3 DNA reads TGTGCCAGCAACGACCGGGACAGGACCACAGATACGCAGTATTTT. Translating it yields CASNDRDRTTDTQYF.

The chain links TRBV29-1 to TRBJ1-2; TRBD1 aligns across 9 bases. The germline gives CDR1 SQVTM, CDR2 ANQGSEA. Losses at the gene ends were 6 bases for V and 5 bases for J; bases not matched to a gene: 10. The CDR3 spans 14 residues. CDR3 protein: CSVDRGSVSYGYTF. The CDR3 DNA reads as TGCAGCGTGGACAGGGGATCCGTTTCTTATGGCTACACCTTC.

V and J are TRBV6-5 and TRBJ2-7, with 9 bases that match TRBD1. V trimming: 6 bases; J trimming: 4 bases; junction bases outside the gene matches: 10. The V gene's germline CDR1 is MNHEY and CDR2 SVGAGI. The CDR3 runs 15 residues. The CDR3 sequence: CASRSTGGEVYEQYF. CDR3 coding DNA: TGTGCCAGCAGGTCTACAGGGGGCGAAGTGTACGAGCAGTACTTC.

The chain combines TRBV2 with TRBJ2-7, with 10 bases fitting TRBD1. CDR3 size: 13 residues. Germline V lookup: CDR1 SNHLY, CDR2 FYNNEI. The junction had 6 bases not matched to a gene; V was cut back by 5 bases and J by 8 bases. Here the CDR3 DNA reads TGTGCCAGCAGTCTGGGACAGGGGATGAAGCAGTACTTC. This codes for CASSLGQGMKQYF.

The chain has TRBV2 and TRBJ2-6; no clear D. V lost 3 bases and J lost 4, with 13 bases in between. CDR1 is SNHLY and CDR2 is FYNNEI in the germline V gene. The CDR3 consists of 16 residues. CDR3 DNA sequence: TGTGCCAGCAGTGATCTAGGGCAGGCCGGGGCCAACGTCCTGACTTTC. Amino acid sequence: CASSDLGQAGANVLTF.

The V gene is TRBV19, the J gene TRBJ1-6, with 7 bases lining up with TRBD1. Trimming removed 6 bases from V and 5 bases from J; junction bases left unmatched: 7. Germline CDR1 reads LNHDA; CDR2 reads SQIVND (reference sequence). The CDR3 extends over 15 amino acids. The CDR3 region is CASRIQGQDNSPLHF. The CDR3 nucleotides are TGTGCCAGTAGGATACAGGGGCAGGATAATTCACCCCTCCACTTT.